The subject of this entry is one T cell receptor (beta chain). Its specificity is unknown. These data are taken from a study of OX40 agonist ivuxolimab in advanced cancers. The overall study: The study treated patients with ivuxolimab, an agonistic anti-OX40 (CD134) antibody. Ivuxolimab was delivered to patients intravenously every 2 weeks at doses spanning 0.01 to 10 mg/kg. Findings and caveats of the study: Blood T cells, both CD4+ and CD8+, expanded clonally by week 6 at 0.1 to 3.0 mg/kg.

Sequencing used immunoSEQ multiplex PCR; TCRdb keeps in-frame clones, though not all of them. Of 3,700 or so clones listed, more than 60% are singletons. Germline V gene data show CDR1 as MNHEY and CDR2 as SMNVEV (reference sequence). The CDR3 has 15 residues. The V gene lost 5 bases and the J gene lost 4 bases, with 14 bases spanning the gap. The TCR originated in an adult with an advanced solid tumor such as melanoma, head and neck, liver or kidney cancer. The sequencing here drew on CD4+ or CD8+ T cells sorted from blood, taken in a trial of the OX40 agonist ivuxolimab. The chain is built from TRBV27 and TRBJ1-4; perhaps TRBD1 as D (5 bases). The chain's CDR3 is CASSLSGEYNEKLFF. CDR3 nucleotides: TGTGCCAGCAGTCTCTCGGGGGAGTATAATGAAAAACTGTTTTTT.